This entry describes one T cell receptor beta chain. Clones were read by immunoSEQ multiplex PCR, and TCRdb kept only the in-frame ones, dropping some. Among over 8,500 clones listed, roughly 67% were seen once. The CDR3 has 20 amino acids. Germline-derived CDR1 and CDR2 are LNHNV and YYDKDF (reference sequence). With 2 bases clipped from V and 3 bases from J, the junction kept 11 bases outside the gene matches. This entry belongs to a study of T cells in pancreatic ductal adenocarcinoma. The selected patients with pancreatic ductal adenocarcinoma had surgery but no neoadjuvant therapy. The specimen was pancreatic tumor tissue. The TCR originated in a human donor with pancreatic ductal adenocarcinoma. J is TRBJ2-6 and V is TRBV15; 12 bases fit TRBD1. CDR3 residues: CATSRFPPGQGAYGANVLTF. The CDR3 bases are TGTGCCACCAGCAGATTTCCGCCGGGACAGGGGGCTTATGGGGCCAACGTCCTGACTTTC. Full variable domain (rest looked up from reference TRBV15 and TRBJ2-6): DAMVIQNPRYQVTQFGKPVTLSCSQTLNHNVMYWYQQKSSQAPKLLFHYYDKDFNNEADTPDNFQSRRPNTSFCFLDIRSPGLGDTAMYLCATSRFPPGQGAYGANVLTFGAGSRLTVL.